The 10 T cell receptor beta chains in this list originate from one sample, sequenced in a study of T cells of healthy individuals. TCRdb called the 5' RACE reads again in MiXCR, with one record for every CDR3 protein. This table holds 75,000 to 95,000 distinct CDR3 sequences, about 5% found once. These receptors were taken from a female donor in good health.

This clonotype was detected many times. The gene calls are TRBV7-3 and TRBJ2-2; D gene ambiguous. The CDR3 extends over 17 amino acids. The germline gives CDR1 SGHTA, CDR2 FQGTGA. Trimming cost V 5 bases and J 2 bases, with 18 bases left between them. The CDR3 nucleotides are TGTGCCAGCAGCCCTCGACGGACCGGATTAAACACCGGGGAGCTGTTTTTT. This gives the protein CASSPRRTGLNTGELFF.

This clonotype was counted many times. V usage is TRBV24-1 and J usage is TRBJ1-1; 8 bases agree with TRBD1. V lost 5 bases and J lost 3; bases outside the gene matches: 7. From germline, CDR1 is KGHDR and CDR2 SFDVKD. The CDR3 extends over 15 amino acids. The CDR3 is CATSGRDRPDTEAFF. The CDR3 coding sequence is TGTGCCACCAGTGGAAGGGACAGGCCCGACACTGAAGCTTTCTTT.

This clonotype came up many times. The chain uses TRBV7-9 and TRBJ1-1; 7 bases align to TRBD1. The V gene end was trimmed by 1 base and the J gene end by 4 bases; junction bases not matched to a gene: 6. Per the germline V gene, CDR1 is SEHNR and CDR2 is FQNEAQ (reference sequence). CDR3 length: 15 residues. This CDR3 is CASSLVRGRSTEAFF. Written as DNA, the CDR3 is TGTGCCAGCAGCTTAGTAAGGGGGCGAAGCACTGAAGCTTTCTTT.

This clonotype was seen repeatedly, ten times or more. The chain is built from TRBV9 and TRBJ2-7, with D perhaps matching TRBD2 (5 bases). The CDR3 length is 15 residues. V was shortened by 0 bases and J by 3 bases, with 13 bases between the two germline ends. CDR1 is SGDLS and CDR2 is YYNGEE in the germline V gene. The CDR3 nucleotides are TGTGCCAGCAGCGTAGGACCGGGAATAGACTACGAGCAGTACTTC. This sequence encodes CASSVGPGIDYEQYF.

This chain links TRBV28 with TRBJ2-3, with 7 bases identical to TRBD2. CDR3 length: 13 amino acids. Germline CDR1 MDHEN, CDR2 SYDVKM. CDR3 nucleotides: TGTGGAAGCGGGGAACCAAGCACAGATACGCAGTATTTT. It yields the protein CGSGEPSTDTQYF. The complete variable domain, with remaining parts taken from reference TRBV28 and TRBJ2-3, reads DVKVTQSSRYLVKRTGEKVFLECVQDMDHENMFWYRQDPGLGLRLIYFSYDVKMKEKGDIPEGYSVSREKKERFSLILESASTNQTSMYLCGSGEPSTDTQYFGPGTRLTVL.

In its sample, this clonotype was seen a few times. This chain uses TRBV7-2 with TRBJ2-1; D is perhaps TRBD1 (7 bases). Deletions cut 4 bases from V and 3 bases from J, with 16 bases between. Germline V gene sequence: CDR1 SGHTA, CDR2 FQGNSA. The CDR3 is 16 residues long. CDR3: CASSYQGGGVYNEQFF. CDR3 bases: TGTGCCAGCAGCTACCAAGGGGGCGGGGTCTACAATGAGCAGTTCTTC. Full variable domain (missing parts from reference TRBV7-2 and TRBJ2-1): GAGVSQSPSNKVTEKGKDVELRCDPISGHTALYWYRQSLGQGLEFLIYFQGNSAPDKSGLPSDRFSAERTGGSVSTLTIQRTQQEDSAVYLCASSYQGGGVYNEQFFGPGTRLTVL.

The chain has TRBV9 and TRBJ2-1; D might be TRBD2 (5 bases). CDR3 size: 17 residues. V was trimmed by 3 bases and J by 1 base, leaving 17 bases between them. The V gene's germline CDR1 is SGDLS and CDR2 YYNGEE. CDR3 loop: CASSAIPRSGSYNEQFF. CDR3 DNA: TGTGCCAGCAGCGCAATTCCGCGAAGCGGATCCTACAATGAGCAGTTCTTC.

V and J are TRBV12-3 or TRBV12-4 and TRBJ2-2; D is ambiguous. The CDR3 loop spans 13 amino acids. The V and J ends lost 6 bases and 3 bases respectively, with 8 bases between them. CDR3 DNA sequence: TGTGCCAGCAGCCTGGGGTACACCGGGGAGCTGTTTTTT. It translates to CASSLGYTGELFF.

The chain carries TRBV6-5 and TRBJ1-4, with D unresolved. Germline CDR1 is MNHEY and CDR2 is SVGAGI. The V end lost 5 bases, the J end lost 5 bases, and 24 bases lay between the germline ends. The CDR3 contains 18 residues. CDR3: CASSLQHGPSRRNEKLFF. The DNA for the CDR3 is TGTGCCAGCAGTCTACAGCACGGGCCCAGCAGGCGGAATGAAAAACTGTTTTTT.

J is TRBJ1-5 and V is TRBV7-2, with no clear D. V was clipped by 3 bases and J by 11 bases, with 14 bases between them. This CDR3 has 13 residues. In germline, CDR1 is SGHTA, CDR2 FQGNSA. This CDR3 reads CASSFGGLESQHF. The DNA for the CDR3 is TGTGCCAGCAGCTTTGGAGGCTTAGAGTCCCAGCATTTT.